A single sample is the source of the 32 T cell receptor beta chains below, sequenced in a study of T cells in Graves' hyperthyroidism and ophthalmopathy. Amplification yielded TCR beta CDR3 regions, with RNA transcripts as the source. The HTBI primer set was used in a first-round RT-PCR of the TCR CDR3. TCRdb passed the multiplex PCR reads through MiXCR, listing each CDR3 protein once. The top ten clones hold 40% to 45% of a sample with 300,000 to 450,000 distinct CDR3 sequences, 18% of them seen once. Sequences were obtained from blood. These receptors came from a man between 18 and 29 years old with Graves' ophthalmopathy.

This chain links TRBV7-6 with TRBJ2-1; no clear D. The CDR3 is 15 residues long. Germline V gene lookup returns CDR1 SGHVS and CDR2 FNYEAQ. Trimming shortened V by 6 bases and J by 0 bases, and 12 bases separated the two germline ends. The CDR3 region has the DNA TGTGCCAGCAGTTCCAAATATCGCTCCTACAATGAGCAGTTCTTC. Translating gives CASSSKYRSYNEQFF.

In this sample, this clonotype turned up a few times. This chain joins TRBV6-1 and TRBJ1-4; D remains unclear. Trimming took off 5 bases at V and 3 bases at J, with 10 bases between the two ends. CDR3 length: 14 residues. Germline CDR1 is MNHNS and CDR2 is SASEGT. The CDR3 nucleotides are TGTGCCAGCAGTCCGTCGGGAGCTAATGAAAAACTGTTTTTT. Translated: CASSPSGANEKLFF.

The gene calls are TRBV27 and TRBJ2-1; 7 bases agree with TRBD1. The CDR3 length is 13 residues. The germline CDR1 and CDR2 sequences are MNHEY and SMNVEV (reference sequence). V was pared by 9 bases and J by 2 bases, with 4 bases of the junction left unmatched. CDR3 in amino acids: CASATGTYNEQFF. The CDR3 coding sequence is TGTGCCAGTGCGACAGGGACCTACAATGAGCAGTTCTTC.

This clonotype was seen ten or more times. This sequence joins TRBV6-1 and TRBJ2-5; TRBD2 aligns across 10 bases. Germline-derived CDR1 and CDR2 are MNHNS and SASEGT. The CDR3 has 15 amino acids. Trimming at V came to 7 bases and at J to 5 bases, leaving 10 bases not matched to a gene. The CDR3 sequence: CASNRAGGPWETQYF. Here the CDR3 DNA reads TGTGCCAGCAACCGAGCGGGGGGGCCGTGGGAGACCCAGTACTTC.

This clonotype was recorded many times. The chain employs TRBV20-1 and TRBJ1-2; 10 bases map to TRBD1. Germline trimming cut 6 bases from V and 7 bases from J; bases unmatched to any gene: 14. Per germline, CDR1 DFQATT and CDR2 SNEGSKA (reference sequence). This CDR3 has 15 residues. The chain's CDR3 is CSARQGALGGVGYTF. CDR3 coding DNA: TGCAGTGCCCGACAGGGGGCCCTTGGTGGAGTTGGCTACACCTTC.

This clonotype was found many times. J is TRBJ1-1 and V is TRBV2; 7 nucleotides agree with TRBD1. This CDR3 has 11 residues. Unmatched junction bases numbered 2, after V lost 6 bases and J lost 7 bases. CDR1 is SNHLY, CDR2 FYNNEI, per germline. The CDR3 region is CASSRGNEAFF. For the CDR3, the DNA is TGTGCCAGCAGCAGGGGGAATGAAGCTTTCTTT.

This clonotype was counted ten times or more. The chain uses TRBV7-8 and TRBJ2-7; 8 nucleotides agree with TRBD2. V lost 5 bases and J lost 0; bases outside the gene matches: 3. Per germline, CDR1 SGHVS and CDR2 FQNEAQ. This CDR3 is built from 14 residues. The CDR3 sequence is CASSRRGGSYEQYF. In nucleotides, the CDR3 is TGTGCCAGCAGCCGTCGGGGGGGCTCCTACGAGCAGTACTTC.

As to this clonotype: The final CDR3 position lacks the conserved phenylalanine or tryptophan, pointing to a likely read error. The chain employs TRBV11-2 and TRBJ1-2; 9 bases match TRBD1. Trimming took 4 bases from V and 4 from J; bases not matched to a gene: 13. CDR1 and CDR2 (germline): SGHAT, FQNNGV. The CDR3 covers 17 residues. CDR3 bases: TGTGCCAGCAGCTCCTCCCGGCGGGGGACAGGGCTCTATGGCTACACCCTC. Its translation: CASSSSRRGTGLYGYTL.

This clonotype has ten or more counts. This sequence joins TRBV6-1 and TRBJ2-7; D is possibly TRBD1 (6 bases). The CDR3 length is 15 residues. V was trimmed by 3 bases and J by 1 base, leaving 13 bases between them. The germline CDR1 and CDR2 sequences are MNHNS and SASEGT. CDR3 sequence (DNA): TGTGCCAGCAGTGATGGGGGCCCTACATCCTACGAGCAGTACTTC. Translating it yields CASSDGGPTSYEQYF.

This clonotype was found many times. This chain links TRBV28 with TRBJ2-2; TRBD1 is a possible D gene (6 bases). The CDR3 covers 14 residues. Trimming pared 5 bases from V and 4 bases from J, leaving 11 bases between. Germline assignment: CDR1 MDHEN and CDR2 SYDVKM. For the CDR3, the DNA is TGTGCCAGCAGTAGGGGGACGGTCACCGGGGAGCTGTTTTTT. Translating it yields CASSRGTVTGELFF.

This clonotype was seen only a few times. This sequence joins TRBV20-1 and TRBJ1-4; 7 bases map to TRBD1. J was trimmed by 8 bases and V by 0 bases; bases with no gene match: 12. CDR3 length: 16 amino acids. Germline values: CDR1 DFQATT, CDR2 SNEGSKA (reference sequence). CDR3 DNA sequence: TGCAGTGCTAGAGATCTTTTGATACAGGGGAAGGAAAAACTGTTTTTT. Amino acid sequence: CSARDLLIQGKEKLFF.

This clonotype appeared many times. This chain joins TRBV28 and TRBJ1-1; the D gene is possibly TRBD1 (5 bases). Trimming cost V 6 bases and J 5 bases, with 16 bases left between them. This CDR3 contains 14 residues. The V gene's germline CDR1 is MDHEN and CDR2 SYDVKM. The chain's CDR3 is CASRLRGGMTEAFF. The CDR3, as DNA: TGTGCCAGCAGGTTAAGGGGTGGGATGACTGAAGCTTTCTTT.

This clonotype was detected only once. The chain uses TRBV28 and TRBJ2-7; D assignment may be TRBD1 or TRBD2 (5 bases each). Germline V gene data show CDR1 as MDHEN and CDR2 as SYDVKM. The V and J ends lost 7 bases and 4 bases respectively, with 11 bases between them. This CDR3 contains 12 residues. The CDR3 sequence: CASNGDGYEQYF. DNA of the CDR3: TGTGCCAGCAATGGGGACGGATACGAGCAGTACTTC.

Of note for this clonotype: One junction end does not reproduce the germline sequence, and a read error may be involved. This chain connects TRBV5-1 to TRBJ2-3; 10 positions match TRBD2. Germline CDR1 SGHRS, CDR2 YFSETQ. This CDR3 is built from 15 residues. The CDR3 spells CASSSGVAGGDTQYF. The DNA of the CDR3 is TGTGCCAGCAGTTCCGGGGTAGCGGGGGGCGATACGCAGTATTTT.

This clonotype showed up many times. The chain uses TRBV20-1 and TRBJ1-1; a possible D gene is TRBD1 (6 bases). This CDR3 contains 15 residues. Per the germline V gene, CDR1 is DFQATT and CDR2 is SNEGSKA (reference sequence). Trimming pared 1 base from V and 1 base from J, leaving 13 bases between. CDR3 in amino acids: CSARGMAGANTEAFF. The CDR3 nucleotides read TGCAGTGCTAGAGGGATGGCGGGGGCGAACACTGAAGCTTTCTTT.

This clonotype has at least ten counts. The chain couples TRBV12-3 or TRBV12-4 to TRBJ2-5; D uncertain. The V and J ends lost 2 bases and 4 bases respectively, with 11 bases between them. The CDR3 is made up of 14 amino acids. CDR3 sequence: CASSLTGQGETQYF. CDR3 nucleotides: TGTGCCAGCAGTTTAACTGGCCAAGGAGAGACCCAGTACTTC.

There are many counts of this clonotype. This chain uses TRBV5-1 with TRBJ2-2; weak D call: TRBD2 (6 bases). Germline CDR1 reads SGHRS; CDR2 reads YFSETQ. The CDR3 runs 14 residues. V dropped 7 bases and J dropped 2 bases, with 12 bases sitting between them. As DNA, the CDR3 is TGCGCCAGCCATCGGGAGTCTAACACCGGGGAGCTGTTTTTT. Translating it yields CASHRESNTGELFF. Combining the CDR3 with reference TRBV5-1 and TRBJ2-2 gives the whole variable domain KAGVTQTPRYLIKTRGQQVTLSCSPISGHRSVSWYQQTPGQGLQFLFEYFSETQRNKGNFPGRFSGRQFSNSRSEMNVSTLELGDSALYLCASHRESNTGELFFGEGSRLTVL.

This clonotype was counted ten times or more. The chain recombines TRBV2 with TRBJ1-6; no definite D call. Germline CDR1 SNHLY, CDR2 FYNNEI. The V end lost 7 bases, the J end lost 5 bases, and 6 bases lay between the germline ends. The CDR3 is 12 amino acids. CDR3 loop: CASNSDNSPLHF. CDR3 bases: TGTGCCAGCAACAGCGATAATTCACCCCTCCACTTT.

This clonotype has ten or more counts. This chain joins TRBV10-3 and TRBJ1-6; 7 nucleotides match TRBD1. Unmatched junction bases numbered 11, after V lost 6 bases and J lost 0 bases. The germline V gene encodes CDR1 ENHRY and CDR2 SYGVKD. This CDR3 region has 18 residues. The CDR3 sequence: CAISRQGADGSYNSPLHF. The CDR3 DNA is TGTGCCATCAGCAGACAGGGAGCGGATGGCTCCTATAATTCACCCCTCCACTTT.

The rearrangement links TRBV12-3 or TRBV12-4 to TRBJ1-2; no reliable D call. The CDR3 consists of 12 residues. The V gene lost 3 bases and the J gene lost 7 bases, with 9 bases spanning the gap. CDR3: CASSLGLTGYTF. Written as DNA, the CDR3 is TGTGCCAGCAGTTTGGGCTTGACTGGCTACACCTTC.

As for this clonotype: The junction shows a germline mismatch at one end, possibly a read error. V gene TRBV6-9 combines with J gene TRBJ1-5; perhaps TRBD1 as D (5 bases). The CDR3 runs to 14 residues. Germline lookup yields CDR1 MNHGY and CDR2 SVAAGI. CDR3 DNA sequence: TGCGCCAGCATGAATAGGGGCGGCAATCAGCCCCAGCATTTT. It translates to CASMNRGGNQPQHF.

This clonotype came up many times. V and J are TRBV6-6 and TRBJ1-5; D call uncertain. CDR3 length: 13 amino acids. The germline V gene encodes CDR1 MNHNY and CDR2 SVGAGI (reference sequence). With 2 bases removed from V and 4 bases from J, the gap between germline ends came to 6 bases. The CDR3 is CASSYLRNQPQHF. The CDR3 bases are TGTGCCAGCAGTTACCTAAGAAATCAGCCCCAGCATTTT.

This clonotype was counted between two and nine times. One base away lies a much larger clone, so this may be a sequencing read error. J is TRBJ1-2 and V is TRBV2; D gene uncertain. Germline V gene data show CDR1 as SNHLY and CDR2 as FYNNEI. V lost 6 bases, J lost 3 bases, and 11 bases lay in between. The CDR3 sequence is 13 residues long. The CDR3 here is CASRDLRDYGYTF. DNA of the CDR3: TGTGCCAGCAGGGACCTAAGGGACTATGGCTACACCTTC.

As for this clonotype: One end of the junction does not line up with germline, which may come from a read error. The V gene is TRBV12-5, the J gene TRBJ2-3, with D perhaps TRBD1 (6 bases). CDR3 length: 17 residues. The germline V gene has CDR1 LGHNT and CDR2 FRNRAP. CDR3 sequence (DNA): TGTGCTAGTGGTTTGGTACTAGGTGGGGGCCCCACAGATACGCGGTATTTT. It codes for CASGLVLGGGPTDTRYF.

This clonotype was seen many times. This chain uses TRBV3-1 with TRBJ2-1, with 11 bases that match TRBD2. This CDR3 comprises 14 residues. V lost 2 bases to trimming and J lost 12 bases; unmatched junction nucleotides: 6. Looked up from germline, CDR1 is LGHDT and CDR2 is YNNKEL (reference sequence). CDR3 in amino acids: CASSQTSGGLVQFF. As DNA, the CDR3 is TGTGCCAGCAGCCAAACTAGCGGGGGTCTTGTGCAGTTCTTC.

This clonotype was seen more than once but under ten times. The gene calls are TRBV4-1 and TRBJ2-7; no reliable D call. Looked up from germline, CDR1 is MGHRA and CDR2 is YSYEKL. This CDR3 has 14 residues. V was trimmed by 4 bases and J by 6 bases, leaving 16 bases between them. The CDR3 nucleotides read TGCGCCAGCAGCCCTGCCCAAATTGTCTCCGAGCAGTACTTC. This encodes CASSPAQIVSEQYF.

The rearrangement uses TRBV25-1 and TRBJ1-5; possibly TRBD1 for D (5 bases). Trimming removed 1 base at V and 4 bases at J, with 11 bases between. The germline V gene has CDR1 MGHDK and CDR2 SYGVNS. The CDR3 is 15 amino acids. DNA for the CDR3: TGTGCCAGCAGTGAATCGGGGGGGGTAAATCAGCCCCAGCATTTT. Encoded protein: CASSESGGVNQPQHF.

This clonotype was seen repeatedly, ten times or more. The CDR3 protein is CASSLPGQSPYEQYF. The DNA for the CDR3 is TGTGCCAGCAGTCTACCGGGACAGTCCCCCTACGAGCAGTACTTC. This chain uses TRBV28 with TRBJ2-7; 7 positions agree with TRBD1. Germline V CDR1 and CDR2: MDHEN, SYDVKM. CDR3 size: 15 residues. The J segment lost 2 bases and the V segment lost 5 bases, leaving 9 bases of the junction unmatched. Full variable domain (outside the CDR3, taken from reference TRBV28 and TRBJ2-7): DVKVTQSSRYLVKRTGEKVFLECVQDMDHENMFWYRQDPGLGLRLIYFSYDVKMKEKGDIPEGYSVSREKKERFSLILESASTNQTSMYLCASSLPGQSPYEQYFGPGTRLTVT.

This clonotype has ten or more counts. The V and J genes are TRBV12-3 or TRBV12-4 and TRBJ1-6, with a tentative D call TRBD1 (5 bases). The CDR3 covers 14 residues. Trimming took off 5 bases at V and 8 bases at J, with 13 bases between the two ends. For the CDR3, the DNA is TGTGCCAGCAGTCCCTCCGGGGGTTATTCACCCCTCCACTTT. Protein sequence: CASSPSGGYSPLHF.

As regards this clonotype: A much larger clonotype is one base distant, so this may be a read error. The chain is built from TRBV18 and TRBJ2-1; 9 bases map to TRBD2. The germline gives CDR1 KGHSH, CDR2 LQKENI. With 0 bases clipped from V and 5 bases from J, the junction kept 5 bases outside the gene matches. The CDR3 covers 16 residues. CDR3 amino acids: CASSPPGLASHNEQFF. The CDR3 DNA reads TGTGCCAGCTCACCACCCGGACTAGCGTCGCACAATGAGCAGTTCTTC.

The chain links TRBV7-9 to TRBJ1-2; D possibly corresponds to TRBD1 (5 bases). This CDR3 has 16 amino acids. Germline lookup yields CDR1 SEHNR and CDR2 FQNEAQ (reference sequence). V was shortened by 3 bases and J by 8 bases, with 22 bases between the two germline ends. For the CDR3, the DNA is TGTGCCAGCAGCTTTAGGAGGGACTTCTCCAACGAGGGCTACACCTTC. It is translated as CASSFRRDFSNEGYTF.

The chain employs TRBV6-5 and TRBJ1-6; D ambiguous. Germline CDR1 reads MNHEY; CDR2 reads SVGAGI. The V end was cut by 0 bases, the J end by 4 bases, with 13 bases between. The CDR3 covers 17 residues. The CDR3 protein is CASSYSSLSAYNSPLHF. The CDR3 DNA reads as TGTGCCAGCAGTTACTCGAGTTTGTCAGCTTATAATTCACCCCTCCACTTT.